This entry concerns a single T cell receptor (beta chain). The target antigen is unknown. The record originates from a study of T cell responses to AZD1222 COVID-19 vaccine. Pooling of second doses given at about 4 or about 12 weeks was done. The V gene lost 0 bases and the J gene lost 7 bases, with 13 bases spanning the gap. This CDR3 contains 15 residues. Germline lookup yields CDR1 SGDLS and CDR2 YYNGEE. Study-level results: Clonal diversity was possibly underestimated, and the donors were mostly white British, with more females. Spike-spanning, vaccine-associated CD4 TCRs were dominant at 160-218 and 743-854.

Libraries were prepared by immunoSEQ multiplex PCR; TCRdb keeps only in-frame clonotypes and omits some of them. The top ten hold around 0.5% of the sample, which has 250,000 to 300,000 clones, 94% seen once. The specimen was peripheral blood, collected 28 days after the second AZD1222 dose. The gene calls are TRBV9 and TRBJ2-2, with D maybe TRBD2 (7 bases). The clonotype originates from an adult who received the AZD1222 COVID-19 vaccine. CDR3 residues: CASSVDGGAVGELFF. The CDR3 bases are TGTGCCAGCAGCGTAGATGGGGGGGCAGTCGGGGAGCTGTTTTTT.